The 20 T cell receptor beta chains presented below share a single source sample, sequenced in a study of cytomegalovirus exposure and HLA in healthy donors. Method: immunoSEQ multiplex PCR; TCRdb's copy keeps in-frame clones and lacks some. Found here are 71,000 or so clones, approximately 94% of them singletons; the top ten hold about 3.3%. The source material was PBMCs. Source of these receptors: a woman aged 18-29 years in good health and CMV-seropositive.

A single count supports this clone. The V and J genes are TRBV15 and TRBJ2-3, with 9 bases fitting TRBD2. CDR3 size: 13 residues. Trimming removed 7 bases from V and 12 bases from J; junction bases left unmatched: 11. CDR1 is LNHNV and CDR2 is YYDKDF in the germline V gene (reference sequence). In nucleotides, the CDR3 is TGTGCCACCACGCGGGGGGGCCCGGGTGACCAGTATTTT. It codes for CATTRGGPGDQYF.

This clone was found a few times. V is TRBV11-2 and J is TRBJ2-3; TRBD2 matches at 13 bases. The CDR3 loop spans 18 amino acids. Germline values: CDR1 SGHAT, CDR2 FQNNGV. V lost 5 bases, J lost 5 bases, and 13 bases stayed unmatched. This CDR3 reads CASSLYSGTSGIGDTQYF. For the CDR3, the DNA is TGTGCCAGCAGCCTTTACTCCGGGACTAGCGGGATCGGAGATACGCAGTATTTT.

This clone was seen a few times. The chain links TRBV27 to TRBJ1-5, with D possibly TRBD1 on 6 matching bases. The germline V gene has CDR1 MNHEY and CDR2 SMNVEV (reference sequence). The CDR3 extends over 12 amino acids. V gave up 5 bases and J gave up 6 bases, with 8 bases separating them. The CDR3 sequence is CASSPRGQPQHF. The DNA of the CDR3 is TGTGCCAGCAGTCCCAGGGGTCAGCCCCAGCATTTT.

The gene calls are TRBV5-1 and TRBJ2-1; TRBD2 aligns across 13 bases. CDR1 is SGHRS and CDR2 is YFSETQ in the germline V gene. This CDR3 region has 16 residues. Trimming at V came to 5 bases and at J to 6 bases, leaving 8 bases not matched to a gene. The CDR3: CASRTSGGPSLNEQFF. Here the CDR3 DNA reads TGCGCCAGCAGGACTAGCGGGGGGCCGAGTCTCAATGAGCAGTTCTTC.

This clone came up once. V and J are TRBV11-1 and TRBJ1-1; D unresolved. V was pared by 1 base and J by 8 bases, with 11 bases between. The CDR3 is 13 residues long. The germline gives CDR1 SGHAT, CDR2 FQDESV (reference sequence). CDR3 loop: CASSLGVSREAFF. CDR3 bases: TGTGCCAGCAGCTTAGGTGTGTCTAGAGAAGCTTTCTTT.

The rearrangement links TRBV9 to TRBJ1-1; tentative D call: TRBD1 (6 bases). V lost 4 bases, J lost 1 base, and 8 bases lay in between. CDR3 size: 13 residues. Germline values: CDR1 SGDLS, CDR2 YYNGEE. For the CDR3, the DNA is TGTGCCAGCAGCACAGGGAAGAACACTGAAGCTTTCTTT. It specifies CASSTGKNTEAFF. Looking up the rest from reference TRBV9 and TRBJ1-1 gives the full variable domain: DSGVTQTPKHLITATGQRVTLRCSPRSGDLSVYWYQQSLDQGLQFLIQYYNGEERAKGNILERFSAQQFPDLHSELNLSSLELGDSALYFCASSTGKNTEAFFGQGTRLTVV.

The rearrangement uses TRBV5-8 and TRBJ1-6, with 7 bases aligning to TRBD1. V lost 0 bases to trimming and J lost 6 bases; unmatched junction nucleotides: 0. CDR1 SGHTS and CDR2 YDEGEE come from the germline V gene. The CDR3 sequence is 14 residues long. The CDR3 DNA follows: TGTGCCAGCAGCTTGGGACAGGGTAATTCACCCCTCCACTTT. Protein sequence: CASSLGQGNSPLHF.

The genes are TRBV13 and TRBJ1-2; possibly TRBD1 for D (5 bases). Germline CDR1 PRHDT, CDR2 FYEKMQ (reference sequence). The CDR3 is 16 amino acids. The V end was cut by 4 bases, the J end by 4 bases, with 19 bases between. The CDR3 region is CASSSPPRGFRYGYTF. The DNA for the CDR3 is TGTGCCAGCAGCTCACCTCCCCGGGGGTTCCGCTATGGCTACACCTTC.

The CDR3 DNA reads TGTGCCAGCAGTTTAGGGTTACGGCGGGGAGATACGCAGTATTTT. Amino acids: CASSLGLRRGDTQYF. The rearrangement links TRBV28 to TRBJ2-3, with a possible D match to TRBD2 (6 bases). Germline V gene data show CDR1 as MDHEN and CDR2 as SYDVKM. The CDR3 extends over 15 amino acids. V lost 2 bases and J lost 5, with 14 bases in between.

CDR3 sequence: CASSPSVAGPGEQFF. The CDR3 DNA sequence: TGTGCCAGCAGTCCTTCGGTAGCCGGCCCCGGTGAGCAGTTCTTC. V and J are TRBV28 and TRBJ2-1; no firm D call. Germline V gene sequence: CDR1 MDHEN, CDR2 SYDVKM. V was cut by 5 bases and J by 9 bases, with 20 bases left in between. CDR3 size: 15 residues.

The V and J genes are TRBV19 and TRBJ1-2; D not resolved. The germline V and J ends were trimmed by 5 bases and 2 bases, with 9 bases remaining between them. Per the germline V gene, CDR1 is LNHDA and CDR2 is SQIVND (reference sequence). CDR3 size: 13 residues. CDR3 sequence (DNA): TGTGCCAGTAGTTTTTCGGGAAACTATGGCTACACCTTC. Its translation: CASSFSGNYGYTF.

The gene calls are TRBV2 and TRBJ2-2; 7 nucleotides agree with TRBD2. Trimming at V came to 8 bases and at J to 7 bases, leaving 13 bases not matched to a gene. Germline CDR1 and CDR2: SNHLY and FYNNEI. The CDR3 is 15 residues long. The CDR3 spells CASSLRGETSGELFF. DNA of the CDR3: TGTGCCAGCTCCCTCCGGGGGGAGACAAGCGGGGAGCTGTTTTTT.

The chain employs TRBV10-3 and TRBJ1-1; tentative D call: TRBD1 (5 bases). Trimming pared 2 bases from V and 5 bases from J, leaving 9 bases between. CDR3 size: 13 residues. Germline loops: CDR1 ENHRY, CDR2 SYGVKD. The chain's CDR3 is CAISERGGTEAFF. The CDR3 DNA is TGTGCCATCAGTGAGAGGGGAGGGACTGAAGCTTTCTTT.

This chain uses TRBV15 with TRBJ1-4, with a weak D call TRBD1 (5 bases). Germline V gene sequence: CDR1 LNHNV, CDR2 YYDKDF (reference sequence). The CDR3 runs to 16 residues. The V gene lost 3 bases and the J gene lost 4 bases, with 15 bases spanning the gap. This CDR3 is CATSSQRQPFNEKLFF. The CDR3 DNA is TGTGCCACCAGCAGCCAAAGACAGCCTTTTAATGAAAAACTGTTTTTT.

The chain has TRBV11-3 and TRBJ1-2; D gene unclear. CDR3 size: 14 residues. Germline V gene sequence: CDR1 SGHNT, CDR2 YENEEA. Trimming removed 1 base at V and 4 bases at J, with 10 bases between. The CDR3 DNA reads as TGTGCCAGCAGCTTAGGCGCCGTAATCTATGGCTACACCTTC. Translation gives CASSLGAVIYGYTF.

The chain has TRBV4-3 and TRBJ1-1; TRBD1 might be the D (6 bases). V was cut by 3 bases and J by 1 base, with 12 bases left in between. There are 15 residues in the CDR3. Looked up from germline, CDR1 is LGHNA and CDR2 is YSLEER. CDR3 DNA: TGCGCCAGCAGCCACCGGACAGATGGGAACACTGAAGCTTTCTTT. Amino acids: CASSHRTDGNTEAFF.

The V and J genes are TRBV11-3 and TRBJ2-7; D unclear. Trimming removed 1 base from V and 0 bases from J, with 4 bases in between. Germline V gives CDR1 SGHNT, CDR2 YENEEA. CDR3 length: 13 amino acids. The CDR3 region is CASSLAYSYEQYF. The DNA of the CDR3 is TGTGCCAGCAGCTTAGCCTACTCCTACGAGCAGTACTTC.

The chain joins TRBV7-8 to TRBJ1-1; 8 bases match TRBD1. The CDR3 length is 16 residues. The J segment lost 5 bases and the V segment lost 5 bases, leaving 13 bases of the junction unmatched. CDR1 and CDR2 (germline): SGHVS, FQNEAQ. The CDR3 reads CASSPMNGQGSTEAFF. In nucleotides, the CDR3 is TGTGCCAGCAGCCCCATGAACGGACAGGGATCAACTGAAGCTTTCTTT.

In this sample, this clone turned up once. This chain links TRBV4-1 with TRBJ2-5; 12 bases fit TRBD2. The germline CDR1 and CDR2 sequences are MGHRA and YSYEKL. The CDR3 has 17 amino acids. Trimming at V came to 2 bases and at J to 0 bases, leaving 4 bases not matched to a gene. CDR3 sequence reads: CASSQSSSGGDQETQYF. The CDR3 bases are TGCGCCAGCAGCCAAAGCTCTAGCGGGGGGGACCAAGAGACCCAGTACTTC.

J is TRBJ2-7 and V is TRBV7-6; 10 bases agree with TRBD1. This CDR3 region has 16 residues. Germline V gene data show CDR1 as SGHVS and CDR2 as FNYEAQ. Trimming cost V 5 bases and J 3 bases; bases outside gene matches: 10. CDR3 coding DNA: TGTGCCAGCAGCGGCCGGGGGACAGGGGCCGGCTACGAGCAGTACTTC. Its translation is CASSGRGTGAGYEQYF.